This TCR beta chain derives from a study of blood T cell repertoires in COVID-19. For the study at large: The origin of the acute and convalescent COVID-19 samples was the United States, Italy and Spain.

Authors' processing steps: Estimation of nucleated cell counts relied on the amplification of reference gene primers. The protocol was immunoSEQ multiplex PCR, while the TCRdb copy is restricted to in-frame clones and leaves out a portion. The DNA was the basis for D and trimming; V, J and clone size are from that table. In the table there are about 380,000 clones, around 84% of which are singletons. Germline values: CDR1 SGHRS, CDR2 YFSETQ. V lost 5 bases, J lost 0 bases, and 5 bases lay in between. CDR3 length: 13 amino acids. The chain combines TRBV5-1 with TRBJ1-4; D is undetermined. The sequenced sample was peripheral blood. This receptor was taken from a woman aged 18-29 years with acute or convalescent COVID-19. The CDR3 coding sequence is TGCGCCAGCAGAGTAGCAACTAATGAAAAACTGTTTTTT. Its translation: CASRVATNEKLFF.